Shown below are 23 T cell receptor beta chains from a single sample sequenced in a study of blood T cell repertoires in COVID-19. This table comes from immunoSEQ multiplex PCR, and its TCRdb copy is limited to in-frame clones, with some not included. Of 450,000 to 500,000 clones in the sample, 80% to 90% were seen once. Sample: peripheral blood. All receptors derive from a human donor in a cohort sampled during active COVID-19.

The chain has TRBV3-1 (or the pseudogene TRBV3-2) and TRBJ2-5, with a weak D call TRBD1 (6 bases). V shed 4 bases and J shed 4 bases, with 13 bases lying between them. The germline CDR1 and CDR2 sequences are LGHDT and YNNKEL (reference sequence). The CDR3 sequence is 14 residues long. The CDR3 sequence: CASSLQGTGETQYF. The CDR3 DNA reads TGTGCCAGCAGCCTGCAGGGGACGGGAGAGACCCAGTACTTC.

The rearrangement joins TRBV19 to TRBJ1-2, with D maybe TRBD1 (5 bases). In germline, CDR1 is LNHDA, CDR2 SQIVND (reference sequence). CDR3 length equals 13 residues. V lost 6 bases to trimming and J lost 4 bases, with 12 bases between them. CDR3 sequence reads: CASRDTEFYGYTF. In DNA form, the CDR3 reads TGTGCCAGTAGGGACACGGAATTCTATGGCTACACCTTC.

The chain combines TRBV28 with TRBJ2-7, with 7 bases that match TRBD2. CDR1 and CDR2 (germline): MDHEN, SYDVKM. The V gene end was trimmed by 6 bases and the J gene end by 7 bases; junction bases not matched to a gene: 15. This CDR3 has 15 amino acids. CDR3 residues: CASSPSTAGKVEQYF. For the CDR3, the DNA is TGTGCCAGCAGCCCCTCGACAGCGGGGAAAGTTGAGCAGTACTTC.

V and J are TRBV30 and TRBJ2-7; 8 bases are a match to TRBD1. This CDR3 contains 14 residues. J gave up 3 bases and V 4 bases, and 8 bases lay outside the gene matches. Germline assignment: CDR1 GTSNPN and CDR2 SVGIG (reference sequence). The CDR3: CAWKRGTGGYEQYF. The CDR3 DNA reads as TGTGCCTGGAAACGGGGAACAGGGGGCTACGAGCAGTACTTC.

The rearrangement joins TRBV19 to TRBJ2-2; D gene uncertain. Looked up from germline, CDR1 is LNHDA and CDR2 is SQIVND (reference sequence). V was cut by 5 bases and J by 8 bases, with 12 bases left in between. The CDR3 is 13 residues long. The CDR3 sequence: CASSALSRGELFF. CDR3 bases: TGTGCCAGTAGTGCCCTATCACGGGGGGAGCTGTTTTTT. Filled out from reference TRBV19 and TRBJ2-2, the complete variable domain reads DGGITQSPKYLFRKEGQNVTLSCEQNLNHDAMYWYRQDPGQGLRLIYYSQIVNDFQKGDIAEGYSVSREKKESFPLTVTSAQKNPTAFYLCASSALSRGELFFGEGSRLTVL.

The V gene is TRBV30, the J gene TRBJ2-7, with TRBD2 identical over 7 bases. This CDR3 has 15 amino acids. Germline assignment: CDR1 GTSNPN and CDR2 SVGIG (reference sequence). V lost 3 bases, J lost 6 bases, and 14 bases stayed unmatched. The CDR3 loop reads CAWSLTLGLPSEQYF. CDR3 in DNA: TGTGCCTGGAGCCTCACCTTGGGACTACCCAGCGAGCAGTACTTC.

Concerning this clone itself: Other DNA sequences in this specimen translate into the identical CDR3. The chain joins TRBV7-2 to TRBJ1-5, with TRBD1 matching over 10 bases. Germline loops: CDR1 SGHTA, CDR2 FQGNSA. This CDR3 has 15 amino acids. The ends lost 4 bases at V and 4 bases at J; junction bases unmatched: 4. The CDR3 reads CASSSRTGGNQPQHF. The DNA of the CDR3 is TGTGCCAGCAGCTCCCGGACAGGGGGTAATCAGCCCCAGCATTTT. The full variable domain, with the rest looked up from reference TRBV7-2 and TRBJ1-5, is GAGVSQSPSNKVTEKGKDVELRCDPISGHTALYWYRQSLGQGLEFLIYFQGNSAPDKSGLPSDRFSAERTGGSVSTLTIQRTQQEDSAVYLCASSSRTGGNQPQHFGDGTRLSIL.

The V gene is TRBV30, the J gene TRBJ1-5; TRBD1 aligns across 8 bases. The V gene end was trimmed by 3 bases and the J gene end by 0 bases; junction bases not matched to a gene: 4. Germline assignment: CDR1 GTSNPN and CDR2 SVGIG (reference sequence). The CDR3 is 15 amino acids. The CDR3 nucleotides are TGTGCCTGGAGCCCGGACAGGGATAGCAATCAGCCCCAGCATTTT. Protein: CAWSPDRDSNQPQHF.

J is TRBJ1-3 and V is TRBV19; D possibly corresponds to TRBD1 (6 bases). The CDR3 has 14 amino acids. V lost 6 bases and J 4 bases, leaving 13 bases between the germline ends. Germline V gene lookup returns CDR1 LNHDA and CDR2 SQIVND (reference sequence). The DNA for the CDR3 is TGTGCCAGTAGGAATCAGGGGACCGGAAACACCATATATTTT. The encoded protein is CASRNQGTGNTIYF.

This sequence joins TRBV6-5 and TRBJ2-7, with TRBD1 matching over 9 bases. Germline V gene sequence: CDR1 MNHEY, CDR2 SVGAGI. The CDR3 runs to 13 residues. After removal of 6 bases from V and 9 bases from J, the junction contained 9 bases not matched to a gene. CDR3 in amino acids: CASRPGQGRRQYF. The CDR3 DNA sequence: TGTGCCAGCAGGCCGGGACAGGGAAGACGGCAGTACTTC.

V and J are TRBV10-3 and TRBJ2-7; 7 nucleotides align to TRBD1. After removal of 9 bases from V and 0 bases from J, the junction contained 2 bases not matched to a gene. The CDR3 has 12 residues. Germline CDR1 and CDR2: ENHRY and SYGVKD. Written as DNA, the CDR3 is TGTGCCATAGGGGACAGCTCCTACGAGCAGTACTTC. Translation gives CAIGDSSYEQYF.

The CDR3 protein is CASSLEMNREQFF. The CDR3 DNA reads TGTGCCAGCAGCTTAGAGATGAATCGGGAGCAGTTCTTC. V is TRBV11-1 and J is TRBJ2-1; unclear D gene. Trimming shortened V by 1 base and J by 10 bases, and 11 bases separated the two germline ends. Germline V lookup: CDR1 SGHAT, CDR2 FQDESV (reference sequence). This CDR3 has 13 amino acids.

A single count supports this clone. The V gene is TRBV3-1 (or the pseudogene TRBV3-2), the J gene TRBJ2-7; D is perhaps TRBD1 (6 bases). Trimming cost V 6 bases and J 2 bases, with 14 bases left between them. The CDR3 has 14 residues. Germline V lookup: CDR1 LGHDT, CDR2 YNNKEL (reference sequence). The CDR3 loop reads CASSHRTATYEQYF. The DNA for the CDR3 is TGTGCCAGCAGTCACCGGACAGCTACCTACGAGCAGTACTTC.

The chain links TRBV4-1 to TRBJ1-1; perhaps TRBD1 as D (5 bases). The germline V gene has CDR1 MGHRA and CDR2 YSYEKL. This CDR3 is built from 15 residues. V shed 0 bases and J shed 0 bases, with 8 bases lying between them. DNA for the CDR3: TGCGCCAGCAGCCAAGATATGACAGTGAACACTGAAGCTTTCTTT. This gives the protein CASSQDMTVNTEAFF.

The chain links TRBV18 to TRBJ2-6; a weak D match, TRBD2 (5 bases). The CDR3 is 19 amino acids. Per the germline V gene, CDR1 is KGHSH and CDR2 is LQKENI. V lost 4 bases and J lost 0, with 19 bases in between. In nucleotides, the CDR3 is TGTGCCAGCTCACTGAGGGTAGAAGAAGTCAGCTCTGGGGCCAACGTCCTGACTTTC. Translation gives CASSLRVEEVSSGANVLTF.

The chain recombines TRBV19 with TRBJ1-4; 7 bases map to TRBD1. The trim removed 4 bases at V and 15 bases at J, leaving 8 bases unmatched. Germline loops: CDR1 LNHDA, CDR2 SQIVND (reference sequence). This CDR3 is 12 amino acids long. CDR3 bases: TGTGCCAGTAGTAAAAGACAGGGATTGGTGTTTTTT. It specifies CASSKRQGLVFF.

The rearrangement uses TRBV30 and TRBJ1-6; 8 bases align to TRBD1. In germline, CDR1 is GTSNPN, CDR2 SVGIG (reference sequence). This CDR3 is 13 amino acids long. The V gene end was trimmed by 4 bases and the J gene end by 9 bases; junction bases not matched to a gene: 5. CDR3 sequence reads: CAWTSTGGSPLHF. CDR3 nucleotides: TGTGCCTGGACCAGCACAGGGGGTTCACCCCTCCACTTT.

DNA for the CDR3: TGTGCCAGTAGTACCCCGGGACATGGGTACGCTTTCTTT. Translated: CASSTPGHGYAFF. The chain employs TRBV19 and TRBJ1-1, with a tentative D call TRBD1 (6 bases). The CDR3 is 13 residues long. The V end lost 4 bases, the J end lost 11 bases, and 17 bases lay between the germline ends. The V gene's germline CDR1 is LNHDA and CDR2 SQIVND (reference sequence).

This clone was counted between two and nine times. The chain recombines TRBV2 with TRBJ1-6; 9 bases are shared with TRBD1. Per germline, CDR1 SNHLY and CDR2 FYNNEI. V lost 10 bases, J lost 6 bases, and 10 bases stayed unmatched. The CDR3 has 15 residues. DNA for the CDR3: TGTGCCAACGCCGGGACAGGGAATTTTAATTCACCCCTCCACTTT. This sequence encodes CANAGTGNFNSPLHF.

The chain joins TRBV5-1 to TRBJ1-1; 11 bases are a match to TRBD1. The V and J ends lost 4 bases and 4 bases, in that order; junction bases with no gene match: 9. Germline CDR1 and CDR2: SGHRS and YFSETQ. CDR3 size: 16 residues. The chain's CDR3 is CASSPDRGQSGTEAFF. The CDR3 bases are TGCGCCAGCAGCCCGGACAGGGGGCAAAGTGGCACTGAAGCTTTCTTT. The variable domain in full, completed from reference TRBV5-1 and TRBJ1-1, reads KAGVTQTPRYLIKTRGQQVTLSCSPISGHRSVSWYQQTPGQGLQFLFEYFSETQRNKGNFPGRFSGRQFSNSRSEMNVSTLELGDSALYLCASSPDRGQSGTEAFFGQGTRLTVV.

This clone was counted only a few times. The chain recombines TRBV3-1 (or the pseudogene TRBV3-2) with TRBJ1-5; a possible D gene is TRBD1 (6 bases). The CDR3 extends over 18 amino acids. In germline, CDR1 is LGHDT, CDR2 YNNKEL (reference sequence). V was cut by 0 bases and J by 0 bases, with 15 bases left in between. This CDR3 reads CASSQDSSTGTSNQPQHF. In DNA form, the CDR3 reads TGTGCCAGCAGCCAAGATAGCTCTACAGGGACTAGCAATCAGCCCCAGCATTTT.

V and J are TRBV4-2 and TRBJ1-6, with TRBD1 matching 7 bases. This CDR3 has 16 residues. Germline assignment: CDR1 LGHNA and CDR2 YNFKEQ. Trimming removed 0 bases from V and 10 bases from J; junction bases left unmatched: 9. In nucleotides, the CDR3 is TGTGCCAGCAGCCAAGAACAACAGGGGTTAGGGTCACCCCTCCACTTT. This sequence encodes CASSQEQQGLGSPLHF.

J is TRBJ1-5 and V is TRBV19, with D possibly being TRBD1 (5 bases). Germline V gene sequence: CDR1 LNHDA, CDR2 SQIVND (reference sequence). CDR3 length: 16 amino acids. The germline V and J ends were trimmed by 0 bases and 4 bases, with 13 bases remaining between them. As DNA, the CDR3 is TGTGCCAGTAGTATAGATGGGGCGGACCGGAATCAGCCCCAGCATTTT. Its translation is CASSIDGADRNQPQHF.